The next 19 T cell receptor beta chains were all read from a single sample in a study of cytomegalovirus exposure and HLA in healthy donors. The PCR ran on 60 Vbeta and 13 Jbeta primers. Sequenced by immunoSEQ multiplex PCR; TCRdb stores in-frame clones only, minus some. The sample comprises 150,000 to 200,000 clones, roughly 13% of which are singletons, and approximately 7.8% rests with the top ten. Sequencing was performed on PBMCs. The receptors come from a man aged 50-60 years in good health and CMV-seropositive.

The J gene is TRBJ2-3, the V gene TRBV5-6, with D tentatively TRBD2 (7 bases). V lost 4 bases to trimming and J lost 1 base, with 22 bases between them. CDR1 is SGHDT, CDR2 YYEEEE, per germline. This CDR3 comprises 18 residues. CDR3 bases: TGTGCCAGCAGCAATGAGGGGGGGAGGACTCGACGCACAGATACGCAGTATTTT. Translating gives CASSNEGGRTRRTDTQYF. Combining the CDR3 with reference TRBV5-6 and TRBJ2-3 gives the whole variable domain DAGVTQSPTHLIKTRGQQVTLRCSPKSGHDTVSWYQQALGQGPQFIFQYYEEEERQRGNFPDRFSGHQFPNYSSELNVNALLLGDSALYLCASSNEGGRTRRTDTQYFGPGTRLTVL.

This clone came up a few times. J is TRBJ1-1 and V is TRBV19; tentative D call: TRBD1 (6 bases). Germline lookup yields CDR1 LNHDA and CDR2 SQIVND (reference sequence). V lost 7 bases and J 0 bases, leaving 12 bases between the germline ends. CDR3 length: 14 residues. CDR3 residues: CASTTGIMNTEAFF. The CDR3, as DNA: TGTGCCAGTACAACAGGGATTATGAACACTGAAGCTTTCTTT.

This clone appeared once. The chain uses TRBV28 and TRBJ1-2, with D possibly matching TRBD1 (6 bases). The CDR3 extends over 17 amino acids. Trimming removed 2 bases at V and 5 bases at J, with 21 bases between. Germline assignment: CDR1 MDHEN and CDR2 SYDVKM. The CDR3 DNA reads TGTGCCAGCAGTTTAATTGGCAGGGGTCTTATGGGGTATGGCTACACCTTC. Translating gives CASSLIGRGLMGYGYTF.

This clone was observed a handful of times. V gene TRBV5-6 combines with J gene TRBJ2-7; TRBD1 aligns across 8 bases. Germline values: CDR1 SGHDT, CDR2 YYEEEE. After removal of 1 base from V and 3 bases from J, the junction contained 9 bases not matched to a gene. The CDR3 sequence is 16 residues long. DNA for the CDR3: TGTGCCAGCAGCTTGCGTCGGACAGGGCAGGGCTACGAGCAGTACTTC. Translated, it gives CASSLRRTGQGYEQYF.

Written as DNA, the CDR3 is TGTGCTAGTTACGGGGTAGGAGCCCCCTACGAGCAGTACTTC. Residues: CASYGVGAPYEQYF. The chain recombines TRBV12-5 with TRBJ2-5; the D gene is possibly TRBD2 (5 bases). With the DNA end fitting TRBJ2-7 better, the J assignment may be wrong. The CDR3 is 14 residues long. Germline assignment: CDR1 LGHNT and CDR2 FRNRAP.

The CDR3 nucleotides read TGTGCCAGCAGCCTGGGCGGGACTTTAAATTCACCCCTCCACTTT. Protein: CASSLGGTLNSPLHF. This sequence joins TRBV7-9 and TRBJ1-6, with a weak D call TRBD1 (5 bases). Germline lookup yields CDR1 SEHNR and CDR2 FQNEAQ (reference sequence). V lost 5 bases and J lost 7, with 15 bases in between. This CDR3 contains 15 residues. Combining the CDR3 with reference TRBV7-9 and TRBJ1-6 gives the whole variable domain DTGVSQNPRHKITKRGQNVTFRCDPISEHNRLYWYRQTLGQGPEFLTYFQNEAQLEKSRLLSDRFSAERPKGSFSTLEIQRTEQGDSAMYLCASSLGGTLNSPLHFGNGTRLTVT.

The sample holds a few counts of this clone. The chain couples TRBV4-3 to TRBJ2-3; weak D call: TRBD1 (5 bases). The V gene's germline CDR1 is LGHNA and CDR2 YSLEER. This CDR3 is built from 16 residues. Trimming cost V 0 bases and J 2 bases, with 12 bases left between them. The DNA for the CDR3 is TGCGCCAGCAGCCAAGATCCGGACATCCCCACAGATACGCAGTATTTT. This sequence encodes CASSQDPDIPTDTQYF.

This rearrangement joins TRBV19 to TRBJ1-1; D not resolved. V lost 7 bases and J 2 bases, leaving 17 bases between the germline ends. The CDR3 runs 15 residues. Germline V gene lookup returns CDR1 LNHDA and CDR2 SQIVND (reference sequence). This CDR3 is CASTEGGIGNTEAFF. CDR3 bases: TGTGCCAGTACCGAGGGAGGGATAGGCAACACTGAAGCTTTCTTT.

The chain uses TRBV7-2 and TRBJ2-2; 7 bases align to TRBD1. Germline V lookup: CDR1 SGHTA, CDR2 FQGNSA. J lost 2 bases, V lost 8 bases, and 8 bases had no gene match. The CDR3 extends over 15 amino acids. Here the CDR3 DNA reads TGTGCCAGCGGTGGAGACAGGGCAAACACCGGGGAGCTGTTTTTT. Translating it yields CASGGDRANTGELFF.

This chain links TRBV6-1 with TRBJ2-2; 13 nucleotides align to TRBD2. V gave up 2 bases and J gave up 4 bases; unmatched junction bases: 4. The CDR3 contains 17 residues. Germline V gene sequence: CDR1 MNHNS, CDR2 SASEGT. In DNA, the CDR3 is TGTGCCAGCAGTGAAAGGGGACTAGCGGGGTTCACCGGGGAGCTGTTTTTT. Amino acid sequence: CASSERGLAGFTGELFF.

Here the CDR3 DNA reads TGTGCCAGCAGCTTCGGGGGAAGTGGAGCCACAGATACGCAGTATTTT. It yields the protein CASSFGGSGATDTQYF. The chain recombines TRBV7-6 with TRBJ2-3; a possible D gene is TRBD2 (6 bases). CDR1 and CDR2 (germline): SGHVS, FNYEAQ. V dropped 3 bases and J dropped 2 bases, with 15 bases sitting between them. CDR3 size: 16 residues.

CDR3 in DNA: TGCGCCAGCAGTGAGTCACCAGCAGGGGACATCTATGGCTACACCTTC. Protein sequence: CASSESPAGDIYGYTF. This chain connects TRBV10-2 to TRBJ1-2; D may be TRBD1 (6 bases). CDR1 and CDR2 (germline): WSHSY, SAAADI. V was trimmed by 0 bases and J by 4 bases, leaving 15 bases between them. The CDR3 is 16 amino acids.

There are a few counts of this clone. The chain is built from TRBV9 and TRBJ1-2; 7 bases map to TRBD1. Trimming removed 5 bases from V and 4 bases from J; junction bases left unmatched: 14. This CDR3 is 16 amino acids long. Germline V gene data show CDR1 as SGDLS and CDR2 as YYNGEE. The CDR3 sequence is CASSTDRDRESYGYTF. The CDR3 region has the DNA TGTGCCAGCAGTACCGACCGGGACAGAGAAAGCTATGGCTACACCTTC.

This clone was seen a handful of times. The chain joins TRBV7-9 to TRBJ2-7; weak D call: TRBD2 (5 bases). The CDR3 is 12 residues long. Germline V CDR1 and CDR2: SEHNR, FQNEAQ (reference sequence). V was trimmed by 4 bases and J by 5 bases, leaving 9 bases between them. The CDR3 coding sequence is TGTGCCAGCAGCTGGAGCGGAAACGAGCAGTACTTC. Translating it yields CASSWSGNEQYF.

The table lists this clone with a few counts. The V and J genes are TRBV6-4 and TRBJ2-5; D may be TRBD2 (5 bases). Trimming removed 3 bases from V and 0 bases from J, with 20 bases in between. This CDR3 has 18 amino acids. CDR1 and CDR2 from the germline V gene are MRHNA and SNTAGT. CDR3 in amino acids: CASSESGSSTLNQETQYF. CDR3 sequence (DNA): TGTGCCAGCAGTGAAAGTGGGAGCTCGACGTTAAACCAAGAGACCCAGTACTTC.

The chain employs TRBV27 and TRBJ1-1; D remains ambiguous. Trimming left V 7 bases short and J 5 bases short, with 14 bases between. CDR3 size: 13 residues. CDR1 and CDR2 (germline): MNHEY, SMNVEV (reference sequence). CDR3: CASTRRLRTEAFF. The CDR3 DNA is TGTGCCAGCACCAGGCGTTTAAGGACTGAAGCTTTCTTT.

This clone came up a few times. The chain is built from TRBV6-1 and TRBJ2-7, with 7 bases fitting TRBD2. The V segment lost 8 bases and the J segment 0 bases; nucleotides outside the gene matches: 4. There are 13 residues in the CDR3. CDR1 is MNHNS, CDR2 SASEGT, per germline. This CDR3 is CASGGGSSYEQYF. CDR3 sequence (DNA): TGTGCCAGCGGGGGGGGGAGCTCCTACGAGCAGTACTTC.

This clone was seen more than once but under ten times. The chain joins TRBV19 to TRBJ1-4; the D gene is possibly TRBD1 (6 bases). In germline, CDR1 is LNHDA, CDR2 SQIVND (reference sequence). The V end lost 7 bases, the J end lost 0 bases, and 15 bases lay between the germline ends. The CDR3 is made up of 16 amino acids. The CDR3 DNA follows: TGTGCCAGTACCTCTAGGGGGGGCGCAACTAATGAAAAACTGTTTTTT. It encodes CASTSRGGATNEKLFF. Using reference TRBV19 and TRBJ1-4 for the parts outside the CDR3, the full variable domain is DGGITQSPKYLFRKEGQNVTLSCEQNLNHDAMYWYRQDPGQGLRLIYYSQIVNDFQKGDIAEGYSVSREKKESFPLTVTSAQKNPTAFYLCASTSRGGATNEKLFFGSGTQLSVL.

The rearrangement joins TRBV5-4 to TRBJ1-4; TRBD1 aligns across 7 bases. This CDR3 has 13 amino acids. Germline V gene data show CDR1 as SGHNT and CDR2 as YYREEE (reference sequence). With 4 bases clipped from V and 7 bases from J, the junction kept 4 bases outside the gene matches. CDR3 sequence: CASSRTGSEKLFF. In DNA form, the CDR3 reads TGTGCCAGCAGCCGGACAGGCAGTGAAAAACTGTTTTTT.